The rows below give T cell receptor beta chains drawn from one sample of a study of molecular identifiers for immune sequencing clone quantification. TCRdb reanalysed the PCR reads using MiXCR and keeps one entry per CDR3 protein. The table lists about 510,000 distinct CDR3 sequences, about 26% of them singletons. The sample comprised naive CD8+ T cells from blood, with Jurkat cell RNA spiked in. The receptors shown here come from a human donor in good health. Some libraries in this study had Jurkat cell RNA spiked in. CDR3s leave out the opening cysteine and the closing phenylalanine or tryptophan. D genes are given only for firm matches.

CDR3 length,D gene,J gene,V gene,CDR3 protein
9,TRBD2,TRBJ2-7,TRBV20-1,SARLAGEQY
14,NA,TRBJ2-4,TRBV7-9,ASSQGRPDYKNIQY
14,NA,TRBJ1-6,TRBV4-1,ASSLGGSTYNSPLD
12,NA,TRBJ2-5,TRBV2,ASSDISSQETQY
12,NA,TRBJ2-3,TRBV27,ASSFGPASDTQY
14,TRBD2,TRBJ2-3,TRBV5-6,ASSLGTSGRTDTQY
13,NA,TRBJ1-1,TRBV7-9,ASSLGDIANTEAF
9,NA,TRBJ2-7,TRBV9,ASSEGYEQC
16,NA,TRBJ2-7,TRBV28,ASSLGAHHSRSSYEQY
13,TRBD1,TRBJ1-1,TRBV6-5,ASSYTQGASTEAF
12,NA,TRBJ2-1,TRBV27,ASGPLGVYNEQF